The T cell receptor (beta chain) described here comes from a study of identical twins. Study-wide results and caveats: Analyses of zero insertions could, in part, be confounded by invariant MAIT and iNKT cells. Fewer insertions characterized abundant cord blood beta clonotypes, whereas memory repertoires showed none. The degree of excess twin sharing was weaker in beta out-of-frame sequences.

Template switching added a universal primer site, and cDNA bore unique molecular identifiers. Each CDR3 protein gets one entry after TCRdb re-called the 5' RACE reads with MiXCR. The sample records around 240,000 distinct CDR3 sequences, 7% being singletons. Germline lookup yields CDR1 MDHEN and CDR2 SYDVKM. The CDR3 length is 14 residues. V was clipped by 6 bases and J by 2 bases; unmatched bases: 4. This clonotype was picked up many times. No antigen is known for it. The data also belong to a second study, concerning yellow fever vaccine responses in identical twins.

The TCR comes from a woman under 30 in good health. The V gene is TRBV28, the J gene TRBJ2-3; TRBD1 matches at 8 bases. Source material: memory (CD45RO+) T cells sorted from blood. CDR3 sequence reads: CASRGDRFTDTQYF. The CDR3 region has the DNA TGTGCCAGCAGGGGGGACAGGTTCACAGATACGCAGTATTTT.